This TCR beta chain derives from a study of post-analysis software for immune sequencing data. Points from the study as a whole: When patients were compared with controls, a handful of TRBV segments were more frequent, TRBV5-6, TRBV5-1 and TRBV20-1 among them. In multiple sclerosis, normalized Chao1 diversity was significantly below that of controls. By F measure, strong co-clustering occurred among samples prepared in the same batch.

The CDR3 is made up of 13 amino acids. J was trimmed by 3 bases and V by 6 bases; bases with no gene match: 6. The germline gives CDR1 SQVTM, CDR2 ANQGSEA. The TCR beta cDNA libraries carried unique molecular identifiers. TCRdb reprocessed the PCR reads with MiXCR, giving one entry per CDR3 protein. The sample lists about 500,000 distinct CDR3 sequences, 45% occurring once. This clonotype was counted only a few times. Antigen specificity is unknown. The material sequenced was blood. V usage is TRBV29-1 and J usage is TRBJ1-2; 8 bases match TRBD1. This TCR was recovered from a girl aged 5 to 17 with multiple sclerosis. In DNA form, the CDR3 reads TGCAGCGTGCTAGGACAGGGAGACTATGGCTACACCTTC. It translates to CSVLGQGDYGYTF.